Described below is a single T cell receptor beta chain sequence and its context. What it recognizes is unknown. Trimming stripped 5 bases from V and 4 bases from J, with 15 bases between. Germline V gives CDR1 SGHAT, CDR2 FQNNGV. There are 15 residues in the CDR3. These data belong to a study of T cell responses to AZD1222 COVID-19 vaccine. Study details: Second-dose timings of about 4 or about 12 weeks were pooled. General study findings and limits: Two doses of AZD1222 preceded a rise in Spike-specific TCR breadth and depth.

TCRdb's table, derived via immunoSEQ multiplex PCR, lists solely in-frame clones and lacks some. The table has about 160,000 clones, more than 70% seen once. The source of this sequence is an adult in good health. The sample was peripheral blood, taken on day 0 of AZD1222 vaccination. The rearrangement joins TRBV11-2 to TRBJ1-3; D may be TRBD1 (5 bases). The DNA for the CDR3 is TGTGCCAGCAGCGAAGCGAGGGGCGCCGGAAACACCATATATTTT. The encoded protein is CASSEARGAGNTIYF.